Listed below are T cell receptor beta chains from one sample, sequenced in a study of blood T cell repertoires in COVID-19. Profiled with immunoSEQ multiplex PCR; TCRdb holds only in-frame clones, not every one. The sample carries about 170,000 clones, around 89% recorded once. Sequencing was carried out using peripheral blood. The receptors shown here come from a man aged 50 or older who had recovered from COVID-19. Each CDR3 is given with its conserved first and last residue. A D gene is named only where the DNA matches it firmly. Not every row has a clone size; where given, it reads once, few, many or a size class.

D gene	V gene	J gene	clone size	CDR3 protein	CDR3 DNA
NA	TRBV1	TRBJ2-3	NA	CTSSQRLAGGRPHTQYF	TGCACCAGCAGCCAAAGACTAGCGGGGGGGCGGCCCCATACGCAGTATTTT
NA	TRBV21-1	TRBJ2-7	NA	CASRGTSGLPYEQYF	TGTGCCAGCAGAGGGACTAGCGGGTTACCGTACGAGCAGTACTTC
TRBD1	TRBV4-1	TRBJ1-5	few	CASGGQGNQPQHF	TGCGCCAGCGGTGGACAGGGCAATCAGCCCCAGCATTTT
NA	TRBV6-6	TRBJ1-1	NA	CASRTTRGIDTEAFF	TGTGCCAGCAGGACCACCCGGGGGATTGACACTGAAGCTTTCTTT
TRBD1	TRBV4-1	TRBJ1-6	NA	CASSQGTGRPVNSPLHF	TGCGCCAGCAGCCAAGGGACAGGGCGACCTGTAAATTCACCCCTCCACTTT
TRBD1	TRBV7-2	TRBJ2-1	few	CASSQPGQGSNEQFF	TGTGCCAGCAGCCAGCCGGGACAGGGGTCGAATGAGCAGTTCTTC
NA	TRBV12-3/TRBV12-4	TRBJ2-1	NA	CASSWDTDNEQFF	TGTGCCAGCAGTTGGGACACCGACAATGAGCAGTTCTTC
NA	TRBV29-1	TRBJ1-1	few	CSVLATTITEAFF	TGCAGCGTTTTAGCCACGACGATCACTGAAGCTTTCTTT
NA	TRBV2	TRBJ1-4	NA	CASIRRQPNEKLFF	TGTGCCAGCATCAGGCGACAGCCCAATGAAAAACTGTTTTTT
TRBD1	TRBV6-5	TRBJ2-7	NA	CASAGTGRSYEQYF	TGTGCCAGCGCGGGGACAGGGCGTTCCTACGAGCAGTACTTC
TRBD1	TRBV19	TRBJ1-1	NA	CASSSRDREWRNTEAFF	TGTGCCAGTAGTTCCCGGGACAGGGAATGGCGAAACACTGAAGCTTTCTTT
TRBD2	TRBV9	TRBJ2-1	NA	CASSVGPPSGGAINEQFF	TGTGCCAGCAGCGTAGGCCCGCCTAGCGGGGGGGCGATCAATGAGCAGTTCTTC
NA	TRBV6-1	TRBJ2-5	NA	CASSEATSPGETQYF	TGTGCCAGCAGTGAAGCGACCAGTCCGGGAGAGACCCAGTACTTC
NA	TRBV6-5	TRBJ1-3	NA	CASSYSPDNPGNTIYF	TGTGCCAGCAGTTACTCCCCGGACAACCCTGGAAACACCATATATTTT
NA	TRBV5-1	TRBJ2-7	NA	CASSLDGFSYEQYF	TGCGCCAGCAGCTTGGACGGGTTCTCCTACGAGCAGTACTTC
TRBD1	TRBV25-1	TRBJ1-3	NA	CASSGDRDGNTIYF	TGTGCCAGCAGCGGCGACAGGGACGGAAACACCATATATTTT
TRBD2	TRBV6-5	TRBJ2-5	NA	CASSYGTSGQETQYF	TGTGCCAGCAGTTACGGTACTAGCGGCCAAGAGACCCAGTACTTC
TRBD1	TRBV3-1/TRBV3-2	TRBJ1-5	once	CASSQDSAGGQPQHF	TGTGCCAGCAGCCAAGATTCGGCAGGGGGCCAGCCCCAGCATTTT
NA	TRBV21-1	TRBJ2-7	NA	CASSLMGLRPYEQYF	TGTGCCAGCAGTCTAATGGGACTTAGGCCCTACGAGCAGTACTTC
TRBD1	TRBV19	TRBJ2-7	NA	CASSIGTGPYEQYF	TGTGCCAGTAGTATCGGGACAGGGCCCTACGAGCAGTACTTC
NA	TRBV13	TRBJ2-7	NA	CASSLGPSATYEQYF	TGTGCCAGCAGCTTAGGGCCTAGCGCCACCTACGAGCAGTACTTC
TRBD2	TRBV7-3	TRBJ2-3	NA	CASSLRRGGTDTQYF	TGTGCCAGCAGCTTACGGCGGGGGGGCACAGATACGCAGTATTTT
TRBD2	TRBV4-3	TRBJ2-7	NA	CASSQDPVASGDEQYF	TGCGCCAGCAGCCAAGATCCGGTGGCTAGCGGGGACGAGCAGTACTTC
NA	TRBV5-6	TRBJ2-2	NA	CASSLVEQTNTGELFF	TGTGCCAGCAGCTTGGTTGAACAGACCAACACCGGGGAGCTGTTTTTT
TRBD2	TRBV7-2	TRBJ2-5	NA	CASMPSGRPETQYF	TGTGCCAGCATGCCTAGCGGGAGGCCCGAGACCCAGTACTTC
TRBD1	TRBV5-1	TRBJ2-4	NA	CASSFLGGKGAKNIQYF	TGCGCCAGCAGCTTTTTAGGGGGCAAAGGGGCCAAAAACATTCAGTACTTC
NA	TRBV5-6	TRBJ2-7	NA	CASSFRGRSYEQYF	TGTGCCAGCAGCTTCAGGGGCCGCTCCTACGAGCAGTACTTC
TRBD1	TRBV19	TRBJ2-7	NA	CASSIWPGTGGYEQYF	TGTGCCAGTAGTATATGGCCGGGGACAGGGGGGTACGAGCAGTACTTC
NA	TRBV7-2	TRBJ1-1	NA	CASSLVAEATEAFF	TGTGCCAGCAGCTTAGTAGCGGAGGCCACTGAAGCTTTCTTT
TRBD2	TRBV2	TRBJ2-2	NA	CASSGLASTGELFF	TGTGCCAGCAGTGGACTAGCGAGCACCGGGGAGCTGTTTTTT
TRBD2	TRBV7-2	TRBJ2-3	NA	CASSLPRGGAISTDTQYF	TGTGCCAGCAGCTTACCCCGGGGGGGGGCAATCAGTACAGATACGCAGTATTTT
NA	TRBV4-3	TRBJ2-3	NA	CASSQDSIPGSSTDTQYF	TGCGCCAGCAGCCAAGACTCTATTCCGGGGAGTAGCACAGATACGCAGTATTTT
TRBD1	TRBV28	TRBJ1-6	NA	CASRLDRMGSPLHF	TGTGCCAGCAGATTGGACAGGATGGGGTCACCCCTCCACTTT
NA	TRBV10-3	TRBJ2-1	once	CAIRGVSENNEQFF	TGTGCCATCCGCGGGGTCAGCGAGAACAATGAGCAGTTCTTC
TRBD2	TRBV7-3	TRBJ2-3	NA	CASSLVAGGTDTQYF	TGTGCCAGCAGCTTAGTGGCGGGAGGCACAGATACGCAGTATTTT
TRBD1	TRBV6-5	TRBJ1-2	NA	CASSYFGQGAYGYTF	TGTGCCAGCAGTTACTTCGGACAGGGGGCCTATGGCTACACCTTC
NA	TRBV29-1	TRBJ1-3	NA	CSVAGKDLISGNTIYF	TGCAGCGTTGCAGGGAAGGACCTCATCTCTGGAAACACCATATATTTT
NA	TRBV3-1/TRBV3-2	TRBJ2-1	NA	CASSQGPGRSYNEQFF	TGTGCCAGCAGCCAAGGACCGGGTCGTTCCTACAATGAGCAGTTCTTC
NA	TRBV27	TRBJ2-1	once	CASSFQRDNEQFF	TGTGCCAGCAGTTTCCAGAGGGACAATGAGCAGTTCTTC
NA	TRBV10-3	TRBJ2-5	NA	CAISESEETQYF	TGTGCCATCAGTGAGTCCGAAGAGACCCAGTACTTC
NA	TRBV18	TRBJ2-2	few	CASSSRNLLTGELFF	TGTGCCAGCTCAAGCAGGAACCTTCTTACCGGGGAGCTGTTTTTT
NA	TRBV6-5	TRBJ2-2	NA	CASSSPGRFTGELFF	TGTGCCAGCAGCTCTCCTGGGCGTTTCACCGGGGAGCTGTTTTTT
TRBD1	TRBV15	TRBJ1-4	once	CATSRDRQGQGEKLFF	TGTGCCACCAGCAGAGATCGACAGGGGCAGGGTGAAAAACTGTTTTTT
TRBD2	TRBV28	TRBJ2-4	NA	CASSAPGTSLGIQYF	TGTGCCAGCAGTGCACCCGGGACTAGCTTAGGGATTCAGTACTTC
NA	TRBV27	TRBJ2-7	NA	CASSRQSTSYEQYF	TGTGCCAGCAGTAGACAATCCACTAGCTACGAGCAGTACTTC
NA	TRBV7-8	TRBJ2-7	NA	CASSLGGGYEQYF	TGTGCCAGCAGCTTAGGAGGCGGCTACGAGCAGTACTTC
NA	TRBV5-1	TRBJ1-4	NA	CASSATGGATNEKLFF	TGCGCCAGCAGCGCAACCGGGGGGGCAACTAATGAAAAACTGTTTTTT
TRBD1	TRBV7-3	TRBJ1-1	NA	CASSLTGGTGGLGTEAFF	TGTGCCAGCAGCTTAACGGGAGGGACAGGGGGCTTGGGCACTGAAGCTTTCTTT
TRBD2	TRBV3-1/TRBV3-2	TRBJ2-2	NA	CASTLAGGTGELFF	TGTGCCAGCACCCTAGCGGGCGGGACCGGGGAGCTGTTTTTT
NA	TRBV19	TRBJ2-1	NA	CASSIDSSAIFYNEQFF	TGTGCCAGTAGTATCGACAGCTCCGCCATTTTCTACAATGAGCAGTTCTTC
TRBD1	TRBV27	TRBJ1-3	NA	CASSGGGAGNTIYF	TGTGCCAGCAGTGGAGGGGGCGCTGGAAACACCATATATTTT
NA	TRBV4-1	TRBJ2-2	NA	CASSQDEETANTGELFF	TGCGCCAGCAGCCAAGACGAAGAGACAGCGAACACCGGGGAGCTGTTTTTT
NA	TRBV15	TRBJ1-2	NA	CATSREGASNYGYTF	TGTGCCACCAGCAGAGAAGGGGCATCTAACTATGGCTACACCTTC
NA	TRBV7-3	TRBJ2-2	NA	CASSLFVGRGETGELFF	TGTGCCAGCAGCTTATTTGTGGGCAGGGGAGAAACCGGGGAGCTGTTTTTT
TRBD2	TRBV7-2	TRBJ2-1	once	CASSPALAGGHEQFF	TGTGCCAGCAGTCCAGCACTAGCGGGGGGGCATGAGCAGTTCTTC
TRBD1	TRBV27	TRBJ2-7	NA	CASSLTGSSLKQYF	TGTGCCAGCAGTCTGACAGGGTCCTCGCTTAAGCAGTACTTC
NA	TRBV21-1	TRBJ2-3	few	CASSKATSGWSTDTQYF	TGTGCCAGCAGCAAAGCAACTAGCGGGTGGAGCACAGATACGCAGTATTTT
NA	TRBV11-2	TRBJ2-5	NA	CASSLDPQKRTQYF	TGTGCCAGCAGCTTAGATCCACAGAAGAGAACCCAGTACTTC
TRBD1	TRBV19	TRBJ2-5	NA	CASSGTGGQETQYF	TGTGCCAGTAGTGGGACAGGGGGACAAGAGACCCAGTACTTC